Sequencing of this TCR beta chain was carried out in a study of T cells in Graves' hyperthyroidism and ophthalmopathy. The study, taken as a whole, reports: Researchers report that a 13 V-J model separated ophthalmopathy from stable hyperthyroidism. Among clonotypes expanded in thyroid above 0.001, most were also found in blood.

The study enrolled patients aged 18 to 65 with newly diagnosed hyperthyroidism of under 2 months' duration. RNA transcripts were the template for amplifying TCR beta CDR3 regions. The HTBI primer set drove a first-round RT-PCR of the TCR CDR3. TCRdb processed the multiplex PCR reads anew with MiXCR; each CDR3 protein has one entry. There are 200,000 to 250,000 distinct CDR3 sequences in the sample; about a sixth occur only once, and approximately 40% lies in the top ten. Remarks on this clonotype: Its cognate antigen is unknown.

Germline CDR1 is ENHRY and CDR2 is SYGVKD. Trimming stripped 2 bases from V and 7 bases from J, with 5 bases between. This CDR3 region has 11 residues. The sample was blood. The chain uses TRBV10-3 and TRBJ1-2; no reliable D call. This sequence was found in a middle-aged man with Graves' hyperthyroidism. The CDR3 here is CAISEEGGYTF. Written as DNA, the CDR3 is TGTGCCATCAGTGAGGAGGGTGGCTACACCTTC.